The 27 T cell receptor beta chains given below trace back to one sample, sequenced in a study of early T cells in non-severe SARS-CoV-2 infection. TCRdb reprocessed the 5' RACE reads via MiXCR and lists one record per CDR3 protein. The sample has tens of thousands of distinct CDR3 sequences; approximately 8% are singletons. This material consisted of whole blood, taken at baseline. The receptors originated from an adult who was a healthcare worker with PCR-confirmed SARS-CoV-2 infection or an uninfected control (not recorded which).

This clonotype was observed many times. CDR3 DNA sequence: TGTGCCAGCAGCTTCGCCTCCCAGCGGGTCAGAGAGACCCAGTACTTC. It specifies CASSFASQRVRETQYF. The chain joins TRBV7-2 to TRBJ2-5; possibly TRBD2 for D (6 bases). The CDR3 extends over 16 amino acids. V lost 3 bases, J lost 4 bases, and 18 bases lay in between. Per germline, CDR1 SGHTA and CDR2 FQGNSA.

The sample holds many counts of this clonotype. CDR3 sequence (DNA): TGTGCCAGCAGCCCCAGACTAGCGGGGGGGCGGGCAGATACGCAGTATTTT. It yields the protein CASSPRLAGGRADTQYF. The J gene is TRBJ2-3, the V gene TRBV5-6, with 14 bases identical to TRBD2. The germline CDR1 and CDR2 sequences are SGHDT and YYEEEE. V dropped 4 bases and J dropped 4; count of bases not matched to a gene: 8. This CDR3 comprises 17 residues.

This clonotype was recorded at least ten times. The chain couples TRBV7-6 to TRBJ2-7; 9 positions agree with TRBD2. CDR3 length: 15 residues. Trimming took 5 bases from V and 4 from J; bases not matched to a gene: 9. From germline, CDR1 is SGHVS and CDR2 FNYEAQ. The CDR3 is CASSLSGSGGYEQYF. In DNA, the CDR3 is TGTGCCAGCAGCCTCAGCGGTAGCGGGGGATACGAGCAGTACTTC.

This clonotype was detected many times. The gene calls are TRBV11-3 and TRBJ1-1; TRBD1 is a possible D gene (5 bases). CDR1 and CDR2 from the germline V gene are SGHNT and YENEEA. Trimming pared 1 base from V and 8 bases from J, leaving 17 bases between. CDR3 size: 15 residues. CDR3 bases: TGTGCCAGCAGCTTAGTTTCGGTACAGGCGAGGGAAGCTTTCTTT. It codes for CASSLVSVQAREAFF.

This clonotype was seen ten or more times. The CDR3 region is CASSLARQYYGYTF. CDR3 nucleotides: TGTGCCAGCAGCTTAGCACGGCAGTACTATGGCTACACCTTC. This chain links TRBV7-2 with TRBJ1-2; no clear D gene. This CDR3 has 14 residues. Germline assignment: CDR1 SGHTA and CDR2 FQGNSA. The V and J ends lost 0 bases and 3 bases respectively, with 8 bases between them.

By proportion, this clonotype is medium-sized. CDR3 nucleotide sequence: TGCAGTGCCGAACCAACAGGGAATTCCTACGAGCAGTACTTC. Protein: CSAEPTGNSYEQYF. The chain has TRBV20-1 and TRBJ2-7, with D maybe TRBD1 (6 bases). CDR1 is DFQATT and CDR2 is SNEGSKA in the germline V gene (reference sequence). CDR3 length equals 14 residues. The V and J ends lost 6 bases and 1 base respectively, with 16 bases between them.

CDR3 protein: CAWSVSGSNQPQHF. CDR3 nucleotides: TGTGCCTGGAGTGTGTCAGGATCCAATCAGCCCCAGCATTTT. The rearrangement links TRBV30 to TRBJ1-5; D uncertain. V was pared by 0 bases and J by 3 bases, with 9 bases between. This CDR3 contains 14 residues. Germline V gene lookup returns CDR1 GTSNPN and CDR2 SVGIG (reference sequence).

The chain employs TRBV27 and TRBJ1-1; possibly TRBD1 for D (6 bases). Germline CDR1 MNHEY, CDR2 SMNVEV (reference sequence). This CDR3 comprises 15 residues. V lost 5 bases and J lost 1, with 14 bases in between. The CDR3 loop reads CASSVGGGRNTEAFF. CDR3 DNA sequence: TGTGCCAGCAGTGTAGGTGGGGGGCGGAACACTGAAGCTTTCTTT.

V and J are TRBV13 and TRBJ2-3; D possibly corresponds to TRBD1 (6 bases). This CDR3 is built from 16 residues. CDR1 PRHDT and CDR2 FYEKMQ come from the germline V gene (reference sequence). Trimming removed 5 bases from V and 6 bases from J, with 21 bases in between. The CDR3 nucleotides are TGTGCCAGCAGCGCGCAAGGGACAAACCTCGGGGATACGCAGTATTTT. Amino acids: CASSAQGTNLGDTQYF.

In its sample, this clonotype was seen once. The rearrangement links TRBV3-1 to TRBJ2-5; 12 positions agree with TRBD2. V shed 4 bases and J 2 bases; nucleotides not matched to a gene: 5. The CDR3 totals 16 residues. The germline V gene has CDR1 LGHDT and CDR2 YNNKEL (reference sequence). The CDR3 reads CASSPLAGGPQETQYF. The DNA of the CDR3 is TGTGCCAGCAGCCCTCTAGCGGGGGGGCCTCAAGAGACCCAGTACTTC.

This clonotype was counted at least ten times. CDR3 bases: TGTGCCACCAGCTCGGACAGCCCCTACGAGCAGTACTTC. Its translation: CATSSDSPYEQYF. The rearrangement uses TRBV15 and TRBJ2-7, with D possibly matching TRBD1 (6 bases). The CDR3 runs to 13 residues. V was clipped by 5 bases and J by 2 bases, with 10 bases between them. CDR1 is LNHNV, CDR2 YYDKDF, per germline (reference sequence).

Many counts were recorded for this clonotype. The chain is built from TRBV6-4 and TRBJ2-2; unclear D gene. The CDR3 contains 13 residues. CDR1 MRHNA and CDR2 SNTAGT come from the germline V gene. The V end lost 0 bases, the J end lost 6 bases, and 5 bases lay between the germline ends. This CDR3 reads CASSDSQAGELFF. For the CDR3, the DNA is TGTGCCAGCAGTGACTCGCAGGCCGGGGAGCTGTTTTTT.

This clonotype was found many times. The chain has TRBV5-1 and TRBJ2-3, with TRBD1 identical over 9 bases. V gave up 4 bases and J gave up 6 bases; unmatched junction bases: 6. Germline V lookup: CDR1 SGHRS, CDR2 YFSETQ. CDR3 length: 14 residues. The DNA for the CDR3 is TGCGCCAGCAGCACGGACAGGGGTAGGGATACGCAGTATTTT. Translating gives CASSTDRGRDTQYF.

This clonotype has at least ten counts. The V gene is TRBV9, the J gene TRBJ1-3; 12 bases map to TRBD1. V lost 0 bases to trimming and J lost 0 bases; unmatched junction nucleotides: 1. The CDR3 length is 17 residues. Germline values: CDR1 SGDLS, CDR2 YYNGEE. As DNA, the CDR3 is TGTGCCAGCAGCGTAGTGGGACAGGGGGCCTCTGGAAACACCATATATTTT. Translation: CASSVVGQGASGNTIYF.

This clonotype was recorded a few times. In DNA, the CDR3 is TGTGCCAGCAGTTACTCGGGAAGGGATGGCCAGCCCCAGCATTTT. It encodes CASSYSGRDGQPQHF. The chain combines TRBV6-6 with TRBJ1-5, with no clear D. Germline V gene lookup returns CDR1 MNHNY and CDR2 SVGAGI (reference sequence). The ends were cut back, 0 bases at V and 7 bases at J, with 13 bases in the middle. This CDR3 has 15 residues.

This clonotype came up a few times. The chain combines TRBV5-5 with TRBJ1-1; 10 bases are shared with TRBD1. V shed 4 bases, J shed 6 bases, and the junction held 6 bases outside the gene matches. This CDR3 contains 14 residues. The germline gives CDR1 SGHKS, CDR2 YYEKEE (reference sequence). For the CDR3, the DNA is TGTGCCAGCAGCGTGGGACAGGGGACCCCTGAAGCTTTCTTT. It is translated as CASSVGQGTPEAFF.

The chain uses TRBV11-2 and TRBJ2-7; D may correspond to TRBD1 or TRBD2 (5 bases each). Trimming cost V 5 bases and J 3 bases, with 26 bases left between them. CDR1 SGHAT and CDR2 FQNNGV come from the germline V gene. The CDR3 runs to 18 residues. This CDR3 reads CASSPINRRIKTDYEQYF. CDR3 in DNA: TGTGCCAGCAGCCCGATAAATCGGAGGATTAAGACAGACTACGAGCAGTACTTC.

There are a few counts of this clonotype. The chain uses TRBV19 and TRBJ1-1; D may be TRBD1 (6 bases). V was trimmed by 5 bases and J by 0 bases, leaving 16 bases between them. The CDR3 loop spans 16 amino acids. Germline CDR1 reads LNHDA; CDR2 reads SQIVND (reference sequence). Written as DNA, the CDR3 is TGTGCCAGTAGTCCGTCGAAACAGGGTTTGAACACTGAAGCTTTCTTT. Translation gives CASSPSKQGLNTEAFF.

This chain joins TRBV19 and TRBJ2-3; TRBD1 matches at 9 bases. Germline V gene sequence: CDR1 LNHDA, CDR2 SQIVND (reference sequence). There are 15 residues in the CDR3. Trimming cost V 7 bases and J 0 bases; bases outside gene matches: 5. CDR3 DNA: TGTGCCAGTATTGACAGGGGGGGAAGCACAGATACGCAGTATTTT. Translation: CASIDRGGSTDTQYF. Based on the CDR3 plus reference TRBV19 and TRBJ2-3, the full variable domain is DGGITQSPKYLFRKEGQNVTLSCEQNLNHDAMYWYRQDPGQGLRLIYYSQIVNDFQKGDIAEGYSVSREKKESFPLTVTSAQKNPTAFYLCASIDRGGSTDTQYFGPGTRLTVL.

The V call is TRBV29-1, the J call TRBJ1-2, with 10 bases fitting TRBD1. V gave up 7 bases and J gave up 4 bases; unmatched junction bases: 27. This CDR3 has 20 amino acids. The germline V gene encodes CDR1 SQVTM and CDR2 ANQGSEA. CDR3 in DNA: TGCAGCGCCTTGAACGGACCGGGACAGGGGACTTTGAGTGACTCCTATGGCTACACCTTC. This codes for CSALNGPGQGTLSDSYGYTF.

The V gene is TRBV7-2, the J gene TRBJ2-2, with D tentatively TRBD2 (5 bases). Per the germline V gene, CDR1 is SGHTA and CDR2 is FQGNSA. The CDR3 covers 16 residues. The ends were cut back, 5 bases at V and 7 bases at J, with 20 bases in the middle. The chain's CDR3 is CASSAESAPGGGELFF. The CDR3 bases are TGTGCCAGCAGCGCTGAATCCGCCCCAGGAGGCGGGGAGCTGTTTTTT.

Comment on this clonotype: A clone one base away is much larger, so this may be a read error. V is TRBV11-2 and J is TRBJ2-2, with unresolved D. This CDR3 region has 14 residues. The germline gives CDR1 SGHAT, CDR2 FQNNGV. CDR3 bases: TGTGTCAGCAGCCCGAACTGGAACACCGGGGAGCTGTTTTTT. It yields the protein CVSSPNWNTGELFF.

The J gene is TRBJ2-4, the V gene TRBV7-2, with D uncertain. CDR3 length equals 14 residues. V was trimmed by 5 bases and J by 1 base, leaving 9 bases between them. Germline loops: CDR1 SGHTA, CDR2 FQGNSA. The CDR3 bases are TGTGCCAGCAGCGAATCGTGGGCCAAAAACATTCAGTACTTC. It codes for CASSESWAKNIQYF.

Points on this clonotype: This could be a read error, since a much larger clone is one nucleotide away. This chain connects TRBV12-3 or TRBV12-4 to TRBJ2-5; no reliable D call. CDR3 length: 14 amino acids. Trimming removed 2 bases from V and 5 bases from J, with 12 bases in between. CDR3 amino acids: CASSLPGPRETQYF. The CDR3 DNA is TGTGCCAGCAGTTTACCCGGACCTCGCGAGACCCAGTACTTC.

The chain combines TRBV2 with TRBJ2-3; D uncertain. Trimming took off 6 bases at V and 2 bases at J, with 3 bases between the two ends. The CDR3 spans 11 residues. Germline V lookup: CDR1 SNHLY, CDR2 FYNNEI. CDR3: CASRTTDTQYF. CDR3 DNA sequence: TGTGCCAGCAGGACCACAGATACGCAGTATTTT.

The V and J genes are TRBV10-3 and TRBJ2-5; 7 bases line up with TRBD1. Germline V gene sequence: CDR1 ENHRY, CDR2 SYGVKD. J lost 1 base, V lost 6 bases, and 2 bases had no gene match. This CDR3 contains 13 residues. CDR3 nucleotides: TGTGCCATCAGGGGACAGCCCCAAGAGACCCAGTACTTC. Amino acids: CAIRGQPQETQYF.

This clonotype has only a few counts. V gene TRBV5-4 combines with J gene TRBJ2-7; possible D gene TRBD1, 5 bases. Germline values: CDR1 SGHNT, CDR2 YYREEE (reference sequence). Trimming cost V 4 bases and J 2 bases, with 10 bases left between them. This CDR3 region has 13 residues. CDR3 in DNA: TGTGCCAGCAGCGGGTCAGGGACCTACGAGCAGTACTTC. Translation: CASSGSGTYEQYF. Full variable domain (missing parts from reference TRBV5-4 and TRBJ2-7): ETGVTQSPTHLIKTRGQQVTLRCSSQSGHNTVSWYQQALGQGPQFIFQYYREEENGRGNFPPRFSGLQFPNYSSELNVNALELDDSALYLCASSGSGTYEQYFGPGTRLTVT.